This passage covers 7 T cell receptor beta chains from one sample sequenced in a study of vaccination and CD4 T cells after COVID-19. These TCRs' antigens remain unknown. The study sequenced cultured CD4+ T cell DNA using the Oncomine TCR Beta short-read assay. MiXCR, run by TCRdb on the PCR reads, gives a single entry per CDR3 protein. The sample has approximately 4,600 distinct CDR3 sequences; about a third are singletons. Treatment here: 10-day PBMC culture with coronavirus spike peptide pools or control peptides (ViraFEST assay). Sequencing was done on a sample of CD4+ T cells from blood, cultured in vitro. Every receptor here comes from a human donor who had recovered from COVID-19.

This clonotype was counted a few times. The V and J genes are TRBV4-1 and TRBJ2-2; tentative D call: TRBD2 (7 bases). The CDR3 has 18 residues. V lost 5 bases and J 4 bases, leaving 23 bases between the germline ends. Germline CDR1 MGHRA, CDR2 YSYEKL. The CDR3 sequence is CASSKRPFEGGATGELFF. The DNA for the CDR3 is TGCGCCAGCAGCAAAAGGCCCTTTGAGGGGGGGGCCACCGGGGAGCTGTTTTTT.

The chain employs TRBV27 and TRBJ1-1; D is possibly TRBD1 (6 bases). Germline V gene sequence: CDR1 MNHEY, CDR2 SMNVEV (reference sequence). This CDR3 contains 15 residues. The germline V and J ends were trimmed by 5 bases and 3 bases, with 16 bases remaining between them. The CDR3 region has the DNA TGTGCCAGCAGTAACAACAGGGAGGTTTACACTGAAGCTTTCTTT. This translates into CASSNNREVYTEAFF.

By share of the sample, this clonotype is medium-sized (0.01 to 0.1%). The rearrangement joins TRBV6-5 to TRBJ2-4, with TRBD1 matching over 10 bases. The V gene end was trimmed by 4 bases and the J gene end by 0 bases; junction bases not matched to a gene: 6. The germline CDR1 and CDR2 sequences are MNHEY and SVGAGI. CDR3 length: 17 amino acids. The CDR3 protein is CASSLTTGGLAKNIQYF. For the CDR3, the DNA is TGTGCCAGCAGTTTGACGACAGGGGGCTTAGCCAAAAACATTCAGTACTTC.

This clonotype was seen just once. The chain recombines TRBV15 with TRBJ2-5; D gene ambiguous. The CDR3 totals 15 residues. Germline V lookup: CDR1 LNHNV, CDR2 YYDKDF (reference sequence). V shed 0 bases and J shed 5 bases, with 13 bases lying between them. This CDR3 reads CATSRDPGSQETQYF. The CDR3 nucleotides are TGTGCCACCAGCAGAGATCCCGGTAGCCAGGAGACCCAGTACTTC.

This clonotype occurred a few times. This rearrangement joins TRBV24-1 to TRBJ2-3; 10 bases map to TRBD2. V gave up 4 bases and J gave up 2 bases; unmatched junction bases: 8. Looked up from germline, CDR1 is KGHDR and CDR2 is SFDVKD. The CDR3 consists of 17 residues. The CDR3 DNA reads TGTGCCACCAGTGACCCATTAGCGGGAGGAACCACAGATACGCAGTATTTT. The encoded protein is CATSDPLAGGTTDTQYF.

There are a few counts of this clonotype. The chain links TRBV7-6 to TRBJ2-5; 7 bases agree with TRBD2. CDR1 is SGHVS, CDR2 FNYEAQ, per germline. The trim removed 3 bases at V and 5 bases at J, leaving 18 bases unmatched. The CDR3 has 18 amino acids. This CDR3 is CASSLGSWTSSLAETQYF. The CDR3 DNA reads TGTGCCAGCAGCTTGGGCAGCTGGACTAGTTCCCTTGCGGAGACCCAGTACTTC.

J is TRBJ1-2 and V is TRBV6-4, with D uncertain. The germline CDR1 and CDR2 sequences are MRHNA and SNTAGT. With 2 bases removed from V and 8 bases from J, the gap between germline ends came to 12 bases. The CDR3 loop spans 13 amino acids. The CDR3 nucleotides read TGTGCCAGCAGTGACGGGTCAGTTGGAGGCTACACCTTC. Amino acid sequence: CASSDGSVGGYTF.